The sequence of this T cell receptor beta chain was determined in a study of Ad26.COV2.S vaccination and SARS-CoV-2 variants. Study information: Ad26.COV2.S was injected intramuscularly once or twice, 56 days apart.

In the case of this clone: What it recognizes is unknown.

The repertoire was sequenced with immunoSEQ multiplex PCR; TCRdb's copy has only in-frame clones and lacks some. This repertoire shows about 420,000 clones, over 75% found once; its top ten account for 3.6%. CDR1 SGHDT and CDR2 YYEEEE come from the germline V gene. Trimming cost V 0 bases and J 0 bases; bases outside gene matches: 2. The CDR3 has 16 amino acids. Broader study findings: With respect to non-spike TCR breadth, vaccine and placebo recipients were similar.

Treatment in this sample: over 15 received Ad26.COV2.S at low or high dose, single or two shots; roughly five received placebo; per-sample allocation not given. Collection of samples fell on day 63 after the first vaccine or placebo injection. This chain connects TRBV5-6 to TRBJ2-2; TRBD1 aligns across 7 bases. Sequences were derived from peripheral blood, sampled in a trial of Ad26.COV2.S vaccine versus placebo. This receptor was identified in a person between 18 and 59 years old who received the Ad26.COV2.S COVID-19 vaccine or a placebo. The CDR3 spells CASSLDRGPNTGELFF. For the CDR3, the DNA is TGTGCCAGCAGCTTGGACAGGGGCCCGAACACCGGGGAGCTGTTTTTT. The complete variable domain, with remaining parts taken from reference TRBV5-6 and TRBJ2-2, reads DAGVTQSPTHLIKTRGQQVTLRCSPKSGHDTVSWYQQALGQGPQFIFQYYEEEERQRGNFPDRFSGHQFPNYSSELNVNALLLGDSALYLCASSLDRGPNTGELFFGEGSRLTVL.